The present T cell receptor (beta chain) was sequenced within a study of identical twins. Each CDR3 protein is one row after TCRdb ran MiXCR on the 5' RACE reads. The profile shows around 280,000 distinct CDR3 sequences, more than 6.5% of them singletons. Per germline, CDR1 LNHNV and CDR2 YYDKDF (reference sequence). The V end lost 5 bases, the J end lost 4 bases, and 15 bases lay between the germline ends. This CDR3 region has 15 residues. The sample holds many counts of this clonotype. The sample also formed part of further work on yellow fever vaccine responses in identical twins.

The sample comprised memory (CD45RO+) T cells sorted from blood. The clonotype comes from a woman between 18 and 29 years old in good health. V and J are TRBV15 and TRBJ1-5, with D maybe TRBD1 (6 bases). CDR3 residues: CATSPQGPTNQPQHF. The CDR3 nucleotides read TGTGCCACCAGCCCTCAGGGGCCGACGAATCAGCCCCAGCATTTT.